The clone carrying this T cell receptor beta chain was counted at least ten times. The antigen remains undetermined. Using unique molecular identifiers, the investigators prepared the TCRbeta library. TCRdb re-derived calls from the PCR reads in MiXCR, one entry per CDR3 protein. The data hold 200,000 to 250,000 distinct CDR3 sequences, with under 9.5% observed a single time. The record originates from a study of T-cell reconstitution after alpha-beta-depleted transplantation in children. General observations from the study: T-cell numbers and diversity one year post-transplant derived largely from freshly generated T cells.

Germline loops: CDR1 SGHDN, CDR2 FVKESK. Trimming cost V 4 bases and J 2 bases, with 7 bases left between them. This CDR3 comprises 13 residues. The source of this sequence is a male patient younger than 18 who had a stem cell transplant for acute lymphoblastic leukemia, so the T cells may come from the graft donor. The sample was PBMCs, mostly from graft donor cells, taken 180 days after TCRalphabeta/CD19-depleted stem cell transplant. This rearrangement joins TRBV14 to TRBJ2-3; D is undetermined. The CDR3 here is CASSPISTDTQYF. The CDR3 DNA reads TGTGCCAGCAGCCCTATTTCCACAGATACGCAGTATTTT.